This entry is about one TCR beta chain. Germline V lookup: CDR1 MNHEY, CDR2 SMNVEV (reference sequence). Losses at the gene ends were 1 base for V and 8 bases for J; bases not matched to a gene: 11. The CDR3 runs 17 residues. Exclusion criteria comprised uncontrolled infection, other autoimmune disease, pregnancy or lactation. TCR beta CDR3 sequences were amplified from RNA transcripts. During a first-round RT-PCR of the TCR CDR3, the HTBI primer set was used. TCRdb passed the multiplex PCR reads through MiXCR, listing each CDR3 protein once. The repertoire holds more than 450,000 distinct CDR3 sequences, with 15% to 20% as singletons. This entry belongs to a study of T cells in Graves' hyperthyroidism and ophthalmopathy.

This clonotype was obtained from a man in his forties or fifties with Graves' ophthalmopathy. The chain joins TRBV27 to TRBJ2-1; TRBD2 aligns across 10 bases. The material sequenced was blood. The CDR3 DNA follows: TGTGCCAGCAGTTTATGGGGGGCTAGCGGGAGAGGGCATGAGCAGTTCTTC. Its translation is CASSLWGASGRGHEQFF.